The present T cell receptor (beta chain) was sequenced within a study of beta chain features in type 1 diabetes. Expressed TCRB transcripts were sequenced because the isolated RNA had all been reverse transcribed beforehand. Sequencing was performed with immunoSEQ multiplex PCR; in TCRdb, only in-frame clones are kept and a portion is missing. The table lists around 340,000 clones, approximately 10% of them singletons, with around 1% in the top ten. This CDR3 comprises 15 residues. The V and J ends lost 6 bases and 1 base respectively, with 13 bases between them. Germline V lookup: CDR1 MNHNY, CDR2 SVGAGI (reference sequence). Note on this clone: Its antigen is unidentified.

The study, taken as a whole, reports: The cDNA sequencing approach could over-represent high-TCR-expressing cells. In every one of the four CD4+ subsets, TCRB CDR3s were moderately but significantly shorter in Type 1 diabetes patients.

The chain carries TRBV6-6 and TRBJ1-5, with D perhaps TRBD1 (5 bases). This TCR derives from a man between 25 and 39 years old with type 1 diabetes. Sequencing input: central memory CD4+ T cells from blood. The CDR3 nucleotides read TGTGCCAGCAGCCTCTGGGAGGGGAGCAATCAGCCCCAGCATTTT. It specifies CASSLWEGSNQPQHF.